A selection of T cell receptor beta chains follows, all from one sample in a study of T cells after yellow fever vaccination. TCRdb analysed the 5' RACE reads with MiXCR anew, one entry per CDR3 protein. The table lists about 99,000 distinct CDR3 sequences, about 5.8% of them singletons, with 35% to 50% in the top ten. The source material was CD8+ T cells sorted from PBMCs, sampled 10 days after the yellow fever booster vaccination. These TCRs come from a man between 18 and 35 years old who received the YFV17D yellow fever vaccine. Both conserved end residues are part of each CDR3. The order of the fields is V gene, D gene, J gene, clone size, CDR3 protein, CDR3 DNA. D genes are given only for firm matches. For some rows the clone size is stated as once, few or many, or as a class when expanded; others skip it.

V: TRBV14; D: TRBD1; J: TRBJ2-7; size: few; CDR3: CASSQTGRKSYEQYF; DNA: TGTGCCAGCAGCCAGACAGGGCGCAAGAGCTACGAGCAGTACTTC
V: TRBV9; D: -; J: TRBJ2-2; size: many; CDR3: CASSSNTGELFF; DNA: TGTGCCAGCAGCTCGAACACCGGGGAGCTGTTTTTT
V: TRBV7-2; D: -; J: TRBJ2-3; size: few; CDR3: CASSLGTKEGDTQYF; DNA: TGTGCCAGCAGCTTAGGGACGAAGGAGGGAGATACGCAGTATTTT
V: TRBV7-9; D: -; J: TRBJ1-2; size: few; CDR3: CASSLPGGGYTF; DNA: TGTGCCAGCAGCTTACCAGGAGGTGGCTACACCTTC
V: TRBV4-1; D: -; J: TRBJ2-1; size: few; CDR3: CASSQDHGYNEQFF; DNA: TGCGCCAGCAGCCAAGATCACGGGTACAATGAGCAGTTCTTC
V: TRBV7-6; D: -; J: TRBJ2-7; size: many; CDR3: CASSAGNEQYF; DNA: TGTGCCAGCAGCGCCGGCAACGAGCAGTACTTC
V: TRBV29-1; D: TRBD2; J: TRBJ2-1; size: few; CDR3: CSVEDPMRGGAYNEQFF; DNA: TGCAGCGTTGAAGATCCCATGCGGGGGGGAGCCTACAATGAGCAGTTCTTC
V: TRBV13; D: -; J: TRBJ2-7; size: few; CDR3: CASRGQSSYEQYF; DNA: TGTGCCAGCAGGGGACAAAGCTCCTACGAGCAGTACTTC
V: TRBV29-1; D: -; J: TRBJ2-7; size: -; CDR3: CSVVNQEVYEQYF; DNA: TGCAGCGTTGTTAATCAAGAAGTATACGAGCAGTACTTC
V: TRBV11-2; D: -; J: TRBJ2-2; size: few; CDR3: CASSPRRGQTGELFF; DNA: TGTGCCAGCAGTCCCCGTCGGGGCCAGACCGGGGAGCTGTTTTTT
V: TRBV4-1; D: TRBD2; J: TRBJ2-1; size: many; CDR3: CASFFTWTSVGDEQFF; DNA: TGCGCCAGCTTTTTCACGTGGACTAGCGTCGGGGATGAGCAGTTCTTC
V: TRBV4-3; D: TRBD2; J: TRBJ2-1; size: large; CDR3: CASSQETSGGYNEQFF; DNA: TGCGCCAGCAGCCAAGAAACTAGCGGGGGGTACAATGAGCAGTTCTTC
V: TRBV7-6; D: -; J: TRBJ2-5; size: few; CDR3: CASSLKETQYF; DNA: TGTGCCAGCAGCTTAAAAGAGACCCAGTACTTC
V: TRBV29-1; D: TRBD1; J: TRBJ1-1; size: -; CDR3: CSVERQGFAEAFF; DNA: TGCAGCGTTGAAAGACAGGGCTTTGCTGAAGCTTTCTTT
V: TRBV7-2; D: TRBD2; J: TRBJ2-1; size: -; CDR3: CASSLPTGRVTGSYNEQFF; DNA: TGTGCCAGCAGCTTACCCACGGGGAGGGTCACAGGCTCCTACAATGAGCAGTTCTTC
V: TRBV15; D: -; J: TRBJ2-6; size: -; CDR3: CATLGRDSGANVLTF; DNA: TGTGCCACGCTCGGCAGAGACTCTGGGGCCAACGTCCTGACTTTC
V: TRBV7-9; D: -; J: TRBJ1-4; size: -; CDR3: CASREGLSEKLFF; DNA: TGTGCCAGCAGGGAAGGGTTGAGTGAAAAACTGTTTTTT
V: TRBV5-5; D: -; J: TRBJ1-4; size: -; CDR3: CASSLGLGFDEKLFF; DNA: TGTGCCAGCAGCTTGGGCCTGGGGTTTGATGAAAAACTGTTTTTT
V: TRBV6-5; D: -; J: TRBJ1-1; size: -; CDR3: CASRFGTVNTEAFF; DNA: TGTGCCAGCAGGTTCGGGACGGTGAACACTGAAGCTTTCTTT
V: TRBV9; D: -; J: TRBJ2-3; size: -; CDR3: CASSVERGTDTQYF; DNA: TGTGCCAGCAGCGTAGAAAGGGGTACAGATACGCAGTATTTT
V: TRBV28; D: TRBD2; J: TRBJ2-1; size: medium-sized; CDR3: CASSFGGVYNEQFF; DNA: TGTGCCAGCAGTTTCGGGGGGGTGTACAATGAGCAGTTCTTC
V: TRBV6-4; D: -; J: TRBJ2-3; size: many; CDR3: CASSDGATDTQYF; DNA: TGTGCCAGCAGTGACGGGGCCACAGATACGCAGTATTTT
V: TRBV7-8; D: TRBD1; J: TRBJ2-5; size: -; CDR3: CASSLRTGADQETQYF; DNA: TGTGCCAGCAGCTTACGGACAGGGGCCGACCAAGAGACCCAGTACTTC
V: TRBV19; D: TRBD1; J: TRBJ2-7; size: few; CDR3: CASSGDSYEQYF; DNA: TGTGCCAGTAGTGGGGACAGCTACGAGCAGTACTTC
V: TRBV7-9; D: -; J: TRBJ1-4; size: few; CDR3: CASSLLPGEGATNEKLFF; DNA: TGTGCCAGCAGCTTACTGCCAGGGGAGGGGGCAACTAATGAAAAACTGTTTTTT
V: TRBV12-3/TRBV12-4; D: -; J: TRBJ2-7; size: many; CDR3: CASSLTAAGYEQYF; DNA: TGTGCCAGCAGTTTAACAGCGGCTGGATACGAGCAGTACTTC
V: TRBV12-3/TRBV12-4; D: TRBD1; J: TRBJ2-3; size: few; CDR3: CASKGAGGDTQYF; DNA: TGTGCCAGCAAGGGGGCCGGCGGAGATACGCAGTATTTT
V: TRBV6-6; D: TRBD1; J: TRBJ2-5; size: few; CDR3: CASSPIPGTGGEETQYF; DNA: TGTGCCAGCAGTCCAATACCCGGGACAGGGGGGGAAGAGACCCAGTACTTC
V: TRBV6-4; D: TRBD2; J: TRBJ2-3; size: -; CDR3: CASSTSGGPTDTQYF; DNA: TGTGCCAGCAGTACGAGCGGGGGCCCCACAGATACGCAGTATTTT
V: TRBV19; D: -; J: TRBJ1-1; size: few; CDR3: CASSFRLNTEAFF; DNA: TGTGCCAGTAGTTTCCGGTTGAACACTGAAGCTTTCTTT
V: TRBV19; D: -; J: TRBJ2-2; size: -; CDR3: CACPGEDTGELFF; DNA: TGTGCCTGTCCCGGGGAAGACACCGGGGAGCTGTTTTTT
V: TRBV12-3/TRBV12-4; D: -; J: TRBJ1-2; size: -; CDR3: CASSPDSTNYGYTF; DNA: TGTGCCAGCAGCCCGGACAGTACTAACTATGGCTACACCTTC
V: TRBV27; D: -; J: TRBJ2-1; size: many; CDR3: CASSPGYNEQFF; DNA: TGTGCCAGCAGTCCAGGGTACAATGAGCAGTTCTTC
V: TRBV5-1; D: -; J: TRBJ2-3; size: -; CDR3: CASIPEVGGTDTQYF; DNA: TGCGCCAGCATCCCGGAGGTAGGAGGCACAGATACGCAGTATTTT
V: TRBV6-2/TRBV6-3; D: -; J: TRBJ2-7; size: many; CDR3: CASTGSYEQYF; DNA: TGTGCCAGCACCGGGTCCTACGAGCAGTACTTC
V: TRBV5-1; D: TRBD1; J: TRBJ2-5; size: few; CDR3: CASSHPGGETQYF; DNA: TGCGCCAGCAGCCACCCAGGGGGAGAGACCCAGTACTTC
V: TRBV5-1; D: -; J: TRBJ2-7; size: few; CDR3: CASSFRTGKVEEQYF; DNA: TGCGCCAGCAGCTTCCGGACCGGGAAGGTAGAGGAGCAGTACTTC
V: TRBV9; D: TRBD2; J: TRBJ2-1; size: -; CDR3: CASNPGGGYEQFF; DNA: TGTGCCAGCAACCCGGGGGGGGGCTATGAGCAGTTCTTC
V: TRBV10-3; D: TRBD2; J: TRBJ2-5; size: few; CDR3: CAISPAGVQETQYF; DNA: TGTGCCATCAGCCCTGCGGGGGTCCAAGAGACCCAGTACTTC
V: TRBV29-1; D: -; J: TRBJ1-5; size: many; CDR3: CSAADESSNQPQHF; DNA: TGCAGCGCCGCGGACGAGTCTAGCAATCAGCCCCAGCATTTT
V: TRBV4-1; D: -; J: TRBJ1-2; size: few; CDR3: CASSQDPGGDYGYTF; DNA: TGCGCCAGCAGCCAAGATCCGGGGGGCGACTATGGCTACACCTTC
V: TRBV4-1; D: TRBD1; J: TRBJ2-2; size: few; CDR3: CASSLRGGPGATGELFF; DNA: TGCGCCAGCAGCCTCAGAGGGGGCCCTGGGGCCACCGGGGAGCTGTTTTTT
V: TRBV20-1; D: -; J: TRBJ2-3; size: few; CDR3: CSATGGYTDTQYF; DNA: TGCAGTGCTACCGGGGGCTACACAGATACGCAGTATTTT
V: TRBV29-1; D: -; J: TRBJ2-3; size: -; CDR3: CSVVRGENADTQYF; DNA: TGCAGCGTTGTTCGAGGGGAGAACGCAGATACGCAGTATTTT
V: TRBV7-8; D: TRBD1; J: TRBJ2-1; size: few; CDR3: CASSLGDGTGPWNEQFF; DNA: TGTGCCAGCAGCCTAGGGGATGGGACAGGACCGTGGAATGAGCAGTTCTTC
V: TRBV27; D: TRBD2; J: TRBJ2-1; size: -; CDR3: CASNWGPGGEQFF; DNA: TGTGCCAGCAATTGGGGCCCGGGGGGTGAGCAGTTCTTC
V: TRBV7-3; D: -; J: TRBJ2-7; size: -; CDR3: CASSLQPTGMGEQYF; DNA: TGTGCCAGCAGCTTACAACCTACAGGGATGGGCGAGCAGTACTTC
V: TRBV6-5; D: -; J: TRBJ1-5; size: -; CDR3: CASSRSGGRDSNQPQHF; DNA: TGTGCCAGCAGTAGATCGGGGGGGCGCGACAGCAATCAGCCCCAGCATTTT
V: TRBV7-2; D: -; J: TRBJ2-1; size: -; CDR3: CASSYKSGFREQFF; DNA: TGTGCCAGCAGCTATAAATCCGGGTTCCGGGAGCAGTTCTTC
V: TRBV6-5; D: TRBD1; J: TRBJ1-1; size: few; CDR3: CASSYSRDRGGTEAFF; DNA: TGTGCCAGCAGTTACTCGAGAGACAGGGGAGGGACTGAAGCTTTCTTT
V: TRBV5-1; D: -; J: TRBJ1-5; size: few; CDR3: CASSEGVVGNQPQHF; DNA: TGCGCCAGCAGCGAGGGGGTGGTGGGCAATCAGCCCCAGCATTTT
V: TRBV30; D: TRBD2; J: TRBJ2-7; size: -; CDR3: CAWSWSGNEQYF; DNA: TGTGCCTGGAGTTGGAGCGGGAACGAGCAGTACTTC
V: TRBV20-1; D: -; J: TRBJ1-1; size: many; CDR3: CSARGTTYTEAFF; DNA: TGCAGTGCTAGAGGGACAACCTACACTGAAGCTTTCTTT
V: TRBV5-4; D: -; J: TRBJ2-5; size: many; CDR3: CASSLSGPETQYF; DNA: TGTGCCAGCAGCTTGTCAGGTCCCGAGACCCAGTACTTC
V: TRBV7-2; D: -; J: TRBJ2-2; size: many; CDR3: CASSPYVYGPTGELFF; DNA: TGTGCCAGCAGCCCGTACGTGTACGGACCAACCGGGGAGCTGTTTTTT